The subject of this entry is one TCR beta chain. From germline, CDR1 is MNHEY and CDR2 SVGAGI. Trimming took 0 bases from V and 5 from J; bases not matched to a gene: 7. The CDR3 has 16 amino acids. The assay was immunoSEQ multiplex PCR, and TCRdb's table has in-frame clones only and misses some. The sample contains about 100,000 clones, roughly nine tenths of which appear only once. The data derive from a study of blood T cell repertoires in COVID-19. Study details: The origin of the acute and convalescent COVID-19 samples was the United States, Italy and Spain. From T cells, B-cell-depleted T cells, or PBMCs came the material, which was cDNA or gDNA.

The genes are TRBV6-5 and TRBJ1-1; 9 bases match TRBD1. The receptor was derived from a human donor in a cohort sampled during active COVID-19. The sample taken for sequencing was peripheral blood. The CDR3, as DNA: TGTGCCAGCAGTTACTCGAAGACAGGGGGAGGGACTGAAGCTTTCTTT. Encoded protein: CASSYSKTGGGTEAFF.